This is a list of T cell receptor beta chains from one sample in a study of human T cells and chemical hapten exposure. Using its own MiXCR run on the RACE reads, TCRdb lists one record per CDR3 protein. Of approximately 74,000 distinct CDR3 sequences listed, 25% to 40% are singletons. This specimen consisted of whole blood, obtained in connection with sensitization to the hapten diphenylcyclopropenone (DPC). The receptors were sampled from a man between 35 and 55 years old with alopecia areata. Some clones in this sample may be carry-over from other donors' samples. Both conserved end residues are part of each CDR3. The order of the fields is CDR3 protein, CDR3 DNA, clone size, J gene, V gene, CDR3 length, D gene. D genes are given only for firm matches. Size values are once, few and many counts, or a class for expanded clones, and some rows have none.

CASSSTGHGANVLTF,TGTGCCAGCAGTTCGACAGGGCATGGGGCCAACGTCCTGACTTTC,-,TRBJ2-6,TRBV28,15,TRBD1
CASSHSAEGGETQYF,TGTGCCAGCAGCCATAGTGCAGAGGGGGGAGAGACCCAGTACTTC,-,TRBJ2-5,TRBV3-1,15,-
CSAVPVAGGKDEQYF,TGCAGTGCTGTTCCAGTAGCGGGAGGAAAGGACGAGCAGTACTTC,-,TRBJ2-7,TRBV20-1,15,TRBD2
CASSQVLIGQGPRYEQYF,TGCGCCAGCAGCCAAGTACTGATCGGACAGGGGCCCCGGTACGAGCAGTACTTC,few,TRBJ2-7,TRBV4-3,18,TRBD1
CASSYSGGEASEQFF,TGTGCCAGCAGTTACTCGGGGGGAGAGGCCAGTGAGCAGTTCTTC,-,TRBJ2-1,TRBV6-5,15,-
CASSATSGIGEQFF,TGTGCCAGCAGTGCGACTAGCGGGATTGGTGAGCAGTTCTTC,-,TRBJ2-1,TRBV6-1,14,TRBD2
CASSLDRTYEQYF,TGTGCCAGCAGCTTGGATCGCACCTACGAGCAGTACTTC,-,TRBJ2-7,TRBV5-4,13,-
CSAPGQSTDTQYF,TGCAGTGCACCGGGACAGAGCACAGATACGCAGTATTTT,-,TRBJ2-3,TRBV20-1,13,TRBD1
CASSYLENTGELFF,TGTGCCAGCAGTTACCTAGAGAACACCGGGGAGCTGTTTTTT,few,TRBJ2-2,TRBV6-5,14,-
CASLARTRYEQYF,TGTGCCAGCCTCGCCCGTACTCGGTACGAGCAGTACTTC,few,TRBJ2-7,TRBV28,13,-
CASSPSGETQYF,TGTGCCAGCAGTCCGAGCGGGGAGACCCAGTACTTC,-,TRBJ2-5,TRBV6-2/TRBV6-3,12,-
CASSRRGTASHDSSYNSPLHF,TGTGCCAGCAGCAGGCGAGGGACAGCGTCCCATGATAGCTCCTATAATTCACCCCTCCACTTT,-,TRBJ1-6,TRBV21-1,21,-
CASSSGTVQETQYF,TGTGCCAGCAGTTCTGGGACAGTACAAGAGACCCAGTACTTC,few,TRBJ2-5,TRBV28,14,TRBD1
CASGPGDRPETQYF,TGTGCCAGCGGACCAGGGGACCGTCCAGAGACCCAGTACTTC,-,TRBJ2-5,TRBV9,14,-
CASSYRDSQETQYF,TGTGCCAGCAGTTACCGCGACAGCCAAGAGACCCAGTACTTC,-,TRBJ2-5,TRBV27,14,-
CASTVLSGFTLGTEAFF,TGTGCCAGCACCGTTCTTTCAGGTTTTACTCTGGGGACTGAAGCTTTCTTT,-,TRBJ1-1,TRBV12-3/TRBV12-4,17,-
CASSLGNEQFF,TGTGCCAGCAGTTTGGGGAATGAGCAGTTCTTC,-,TRBJ2-1,TRBV6-5,11,-
CASSSDRLGQFF,TGCGCCAGCAGCTCGGACAGACTAGGGCAGTTCTTC,-,TRBJ2-1,TRBV5-1,12,-
CASSPLIGTSSSGANVLTF,TGTGCCAGCTCACCACTTATCGGTACTTCTTCCTCTGGGGCCAACGTCCTGACTTTC,few,TRBJ2-6,TRBV18,19,-
CSVPRGERVATDTQYF,TGCAGTGTTCCCAGGGGCGAGCGGGTAGCCACAGATACGCAGTATTTT,-,TRBJ2-3,TRBV20-1,16,-
CASSSDRAGNTIYF,TGTGCCAGCAGCTCGGACAGGGCTGGAAACACCATATATTTT,-,TRBJ1-3,TRBV7-2,14,TRBD1
CASSRLAGGPVQETQYF,TGTGCCAGCAGCCGACTAGCGGGAGGGCCGGTTCAAGAGACCCAGTACTTC,-,TRBJ2-5,TRBV12-3/TRBV12-4,17,TRBD2
CASRRGGLETQYF,TGTGCCAGCAGGAGGGGGGGGCTAGAGACCCAGTACTTC,-,TRBJ2-5,TRBV12-3/TRBV12-4,13,-
CASSLSPGQISYEQYF,TGTGCCAGCAGTTTGTCCCCGGGACAGATATCCTACGAGCAGTACTTC,-,TRBJ2-7,TRBV28,16,TRBD1
CAWRGQGSYEQYF,TGTGCCTGGAGGGGACAGGGGTCCTACGAGCAGTACTTC,few,TRBJ2-7,TRBV30,13,TRBD1
CASSLSGAFNQPQHF,TGTGCCAGCAGTTTATCAGGTGCGTTCAATCAGCCCCAGCATTTT,-,TRBJ1-5,TRBV28,15,-
CASSVEADTTYEQYF,TGTGCCAGCAGCGTAGAGGCGGATACTACCTACGAGCAGTACTTC,-,TRBJ2-7,TRBV9,15,-
CSASDSGTGTNTIYF,TGCAGTGCTTCCGATTCCGGGACAGGGACGAACACCATATATTTT,-,TRBJ1-3,TRBV20-1,15,TRBD1
CASSLVGTGTNTEAFF,TGTGCCAGCAGCTTAGTTGGGACAGGGACAAACACTGAAGCTTTCTTT,-,TRBJ1-1,TRBV7-9,16,TRBD1
CASSELEQYF,TGTGCCAGCAGTGAGCTCGAGCAGTACTTC,-,TRBJ2-7,TRBV6-1,10,-
CASSLVASGNNEQFF,TGTGCCAGCAGCTTAGTCGCTAGCGGAAACAATGAGCAGTTCTTC,-,TRBJ2-1,TRBV7-6,15,TRBD2
CASSPTPSGRKFF,TGTGCCAGCAGCCCCACCCCCAGCGGCCGGAAGTTCTTC,-,TRBJ2-1,TRBV7-3,13,-
CASSQVTQGTDEQYF,TGTGCCAGCAGCCAAGTGACACAGGGGACCGACGAGCAGTACTTC,few,TRBJ2-7,TRBV4-2,15,TRBD1
CASRQWGQSTDTQYF,TGTGCCAGCAGGCAGTGGGGACAGAGCACAGATACGCAGTATTTT,-,TRBJ2-3,TRBV7-9,15,TRBD1
CASRAGTGVQETQYF,TGCGCCAGCAGGGCCGGGACGGGAGTCCAAGAGACCCAGTACTTC,-,TRBJ2-5,TRBV5-1,15,-
CASSPRQGRVGNEQFF,TGTGCCAGCAGTCCAAGACAGGGGCGGGTGGGGAATGAGCAGTTCTTC,-,TRBJ2-1,TRBV12-3/TRBV12-4,16,TRBD1
CSVEDPRQNEAFF,TGCAGCGTTGAAGATCCGCGGCAAAATGAAGCTTTCTTT,-,TRBJ1-1,TRBV29-1,13,-
CASSPAVYQIVQETQYF,TGTGCCAGCAGTCCCGCCGTCTATCAAATAGTACAAGAGACCCAGTACTTC,few,TRBJ2-5,TRBV28,17,-
CASSPTGSKNIQYF,TGTGCCAGCAGTCCGACAGGGTCCAAAAACATTCAGTACTTC,few,TRBJ2-4,TRBV6-2/TRBV6-3,14,TRBD1
CASRWTGSGELFF,TGTGCCAGCAGGTGGACAGGGTCCGGGGAGCTGTTTTTT,-,TRBJ2-2,TRBV6-5,13,TRBD1
CASSHHTSGSTDTQYF,TGTGCCAGCAGTCATCATACTAGCGGGAGCACAGATACGCAGTATTTT,-,TRBJ2-3,TRBV9,16,TRBD2
CASSAYLEGAEQYF,TGTGCCAGCAGTGCCTATCTAGAGGGGGCCGAGCAGTACTTC,-,TRBJ2-7,TRBV6-5,14,TRBD1
CASSLSAGPTEQYF,TGTGCCAGCAGCTTATCGGCAGGACCGACAGAACAGTACTTC,-,TRBJ2-7,TRBV7-9,14,-
CASSVQGGNQPQHF,TGTGCCAGCAGCGTCCAGGGGGGCAATCAGCCCCAGCATTTT,-,TRBJ1-5,TRBV7-2,14,TRBD1
CASREVNYNEQFF,TGTGCCAGCAGGGAAGTAAATTACAATGAGCAGTTCTTC,once,TRBJ2-1,TRBV6-6,13,-
CASSLNDGANYGYTF,TGCGCCAGCAGCTTGAACGACGGAGCTAACTATGGCTACACCTTC,-,TRBJ1-2,TRBV5-1,15,-
CASSLRVGGGNTEAFF,TGTGCCAGCAGTTTAAGAGTTGGGGGCGGGAACACTGAAGCTTTCTTT,once,TRBJ1-1,TRBV12-3/TRBV12-4,16,-
CASSFSTTGASYEQYF,TGTGCCAGCAGTTTTTCAACGACAGGGGCATCCTACGAGCAGTACTTC,few,TRBJ2-7,TRBV28,16,TRBD1
CASSLTSLSATNEKLFF,TGTGCCAGCAGCTTAACGTCTCTTAGCGCAACTAATGAAAAACTGTTTTTT,-,TRBJ1-4,TRBV7-3,17,-
CASSLSGRYNEQFF,TGTGCCAGCAGTTTAAGCGGGAGATACAATGAGCAGTTCTTC,few,TRBJ2-1,TRBV27,14,TRBD2
CASTTGVGPNNEQFF,TGTGCCAGCACCACTGGGGTGGGCCCCAACAATGAGCAGTTCTTC,-,TRBJ2-1,TRBV28,15,-
CASSLPGQGLARQYF,TGTGCCAGCAGCTTACCGGGACAGGGGCTAGCGCGGCAGTACTTC,few,TRBJ2-7,TRBV28,15,TRBD1
CSAPSGSFSEQYF,TGCAGTGCTCCTAGCGGGAGTTTCAGCGAGCAGTACTTC,-,TRBJ2-7,TRBV20-1,13,TRBD2
CATSRNPGRTDEAFF,TGTGCCACCAGCAGAAACCCCGGACGGACAGATGAAGCTTTCTTT,-,TRBJ1-1,TRBV15,15,-
CSVEDRQAFF,TGCAGCGTTGAAGACCGCCAAGCTTTCTTT,-,TRBJ1-1,TRBV29-1,10,-